The present entry profiles one T cell receptor (beta chain) with its context. Its antigen remains unknown. This sample was included in a study of shared clonotypes between healthy human individuals. Findings of the study overall: All-four-donor shared clonotypes had higher generation probabilities than non-shared clonotypes did. Rarefaction indicated that sorted-subset sequencing remained incomplete although depth was large. Sequencing depth was predicted to influence how clonotypes are shared among donors.

The method was immunoSEQ multiplex PCR; TCRdb's version includes in-frame clones alone and lacks a portion of them. The sample includes approximately 2,300,000 clones, 92% of them seen just once. Donors were healthy HIV-negative adults without recent acute infections or vaccinations. CDR1 is SGHAT and CDR2 is FQNNGV in the germline V gene. Trimming took 1 base from V and 3 from J, leaving 17 bases between them. The CDR3 has 17 residues. The sequence derives from a man aged 18 to 29 in good health. Some clones in this sample may be carry-over from other donors' samples. The rearrangement uses TRBV11-2 and TRBJ2-3; the D gene is possibly TRBD2 (6 bases). Sequenced: naive CD4+ T cells from PBMCs. Subset described: CD45RA+ positively selected. The CDR3 DNA follows: TGTGCCAGCAGCTTAGGAATCGGGCGGGGCGAGACAGATACGCAGTATTTT. This translates into CASSLGIGRGETDTQYF. Full variable domain (missing parts from reference TRBV11-2 and TRBJ2-3): EAGVAQSPRYKIIEKRQSVAFWCNPISGHATLYWYQQILGQGPKLLIQFQNNGVVDDSQLPKDRFSAERLKGVDSTLKIQPAKLEDSAVYLCASSLGIGRGETDTQYFGPGTRLTVL.